This is a list of T cell receptor beta chains from one sample in a study of T cell changes during pregnancy in multiple sclerosis. The assay was immunoSEQ multiplex PCR, and TCRdb's table has in-frame clones only and misses some. The sample includes tens of thousands of clones, around 93% of them seen just once. The sample in question was CD4+ T cells from peripheral blood mononuclear cells, obtained in the third trimester of pregnancy. These receptors all come from a female donor with multiple sclerosis, enrolled in a pregnancy study. Both conserved end residues are part of each CDR3. D genes are given only for firm matches. The size of a clone is reported for some rows only, either as once, few or many, or as a class for expanded clones.

J,size,V,D,CDR3,DNA
TRBJ1-2,.,TRBV5-1,TRBD1,CASRGGTGNNYGYTF,TGCGCCAGCAGAGGGGGGACAGGGAATAACTATGGCTACACCTTC
TRBJ1-3,.,TRBV7-9,.,CASSFFSLSSGNTIYF,TGTGCCAGCAGCTTTTTCTCCTTATCGTCTGGAAACACCATATATTTT
TRBJ2-5,.,TRBV2,.,CASSEDLRSQYF,TGTGCCAGCAGTGAAGATTTAAGGAGCCAGTACTTC
TRBJ2-2,.,TRBV7-2,.,CASSLVVWGAGELFF,TGTGCCAGCAGCTTAGTAGTTTGGGGGGCCGGGGAGCTGTTTTTT
TRBJ1-3,.,TRBV21-1,.,CASSKVSGNTIYF,TGTGCCAGCAGCAAAGTTAGCGGAAACACCATATATTTT
TRBJ2-7,.,TRBV27,TRBD1,CASSLLSGGGGEQYF,TGTGCCAGCAGTTTATTGTCAGGGGGCGGTGGGGAGCAGTACTTC
TRBJ1-1,.,TRBV2,.,CASTVQPNTEAFF,TGTGCCAGCACAGTACAGCCTAACACTGAAGCTTTCTTT
TRBJ2-7,.,TRBV6-4,TRBD1,CASSEERGQGAYEQYF,TGTGCCAGCAGTGAAGAAAGGGGACAGGGGGCCTACGAGCAGTACTTC
TRBJ2-3,few,TRBV7-2,TRBD1,CASSTRTGGFGTDTQYF,TGTGCCAGCAGCACCCGGACAGGGGGGTTCGGCACAGATACGCAGTATTTT
TRBJ2-5,.,TRBV19,.,CASSIYSGRPGETQYF,TGTGCCAGTAGTATCTATAGTGGCAGGCCAGGGGAGACCCAGTACTTC
TRBJ2-1,.,TRBV5-1,TRBD1,CASSLFPGQGANEQFF,TGCGCCAGCAGCTTATTCCCGGGACAGGGGGCCAATGAGCAGTTCTTC
TRBJ1-2,.,TRBV7-9,.,CASSRDARLGYTF,TGTGCCAGCAGCCGAGACGCTAGATTAGGCTACACCTTC
TRBJ1-2,.,TRBV27,TRBD1,CASSTRDSYGYTF,TGTGCCAGCAGTACCCGGGACAGCTATGGCTACACCTTC
TRBJ2-7,.,TRBV11-2,TRBD2,CASSLAGGGYEQYF,TGTGCCAGCAGCTTAGCGGGGGGTGGGTACGAGCAGTACTTC
TRBJ2-1,.,TRBV28,TRBD2,CANFLAGRDNEQFF,TGTGCCAACTTTCTAGCGGGAAGAGACAATGAGCAGTTCTTC
TRBJ1-2,once,TRBV4-1,.,CASSQGSTGQKGDYGYTF,TGCGCCAGCAGCCAAGGGTCTACAGGGCAGAAGGGCGACTATGGCTACACCTTC
TRBJ2-4,.,TRBV2,.,CASFNLVGEGAKNIQYF,TGTGCCAGCTTCAATTTGGTGGGAGAGGGAGCCAAAAACATTCAGTACTTC
TRBJ1-2,.,TRBV7-2,TRBD1,CASSPAPQGDGYTF,TGTGCCAGCAGCCCCGCCCCACAGGGGGATGGCTACACCTTC
TRBJ2-7,.,TRBV18,TRBD1,CASSPVDRGTYEQYF,TGTGCCAGCTCACCAGTGGACAGGGGAACCTACGAGCAGTACTTC
TRBJ1-2,.,TRBV27,TRBD1,CASSRDRLTRGYTF,TGTGCCAGCAGTAGGGACAGGCTAACTAGAGGCTACACCTTC
TRBJ2-3,.,TRBV29-1,.,CSVEVQGGTDTQYF,TGCAGCGTTGAAGTACAGGGAGGGACAGATACGCAGTATTTT
TRBJ1-6,.,TRBV5-1,.,CASSLAAAVESPLHF,TGCGCCAGCAGCTTGGCCGCAGCGGTAGAGTCACCCCTCCACTTT
TRBJ2-5,.,TRBV7-6,.,CASSPIRWETQYF,TGTGCCAGCAGCCCTATACGGTGGGAGACCCAGTACTTC
TRBJ1-2,.,TRBV27,.,CASSLYAGASYGYTF,TGTGCCAGCAGTTTATATGCAGGCGCCAGCTATGGCTACACCTTC
TRBJ2-3,.,TRBV9,.,CASSVGLARKATDTQYF,TGTGCCAGCAGCGTAGGTCTAGCGAGGAAAGCTACAGATACGCAGTATTTT
TRBJ2-1,.,TRBV10-3,.,CAIGDGGEQFF,TGTGCAATCGGCGACGGAGGCGAGCAGTTCTTC
TRBJ2-3,.,TRBV7-9,.,CASSPEGRETLTDTQYF,TGTGCCAGCAGCCCCGAGGGCCGGGAGACCCTCACAGATACGCAGTATTTT
TRBJ1-5,.,TRBV10-3,.,CAITDSPGQPQHF,TGTGCCATCACCGACTCCCCGGGGCAGCCCCAGCATTTT
TRBJ1-1,few,TRBV9,TRBD1,CASSGGTGNTEAFF,TGTGCCAGCAGCGGTGGGACAGGGAACACTGAAGCTTTCTTT
TRBJ2-2,.,TRBV5-1,TRBD2,CASSLTSGSTGELFF,TGCGCCAGCAGCTTGACTAGCGGGAGCACCGGGGAGCTGTTTTTT
TRBJ1-1,.,TRBV6-5,.,CASSYSWEGATEAFF,TGTGCCAGCAGTTACTCTTGGGAGGGAGCGACTGAAGCTTTCTTT
TRBJ2-2,.,TRBV6-6,.,CASSYLLGGNTGELFF,TGTGCCAGCAGTTACTTGCTAGGGGGGAACACCGGGGAGCTGTTTTTT
TRBJ2-5,.,TRBV28,.,CASSSSGSPSQYF,TGTGCCAGCAGTTCGAGCGGATCCCCGTCCCAGTACTTC
TRBJ2-2,.,TRBV25-1,.,CASSSSQFLTGELFF,TGTGCCAGCAGTTCCTCACAGTTCCTCACCGGGGAGCTGTTTTTT
TRBJ1-1,.,TRBV7-2,.,CASSPSGGMNTEAFF,TGTGCCAGCAGCCCGTCGGGGGGCATGAACACTGAAGCTTTCTTT
TRBJ2-7,.,TRBV10-3,TRBD2,CAISGEGPKIYEQYF,TGTGCCATCAGTGGGGAGGGCCCTAAGATTTACGAGCAGTACTTC
TRBJ2-2,.,TRBV5-6,TRBD1,CASSWGDRGHTGELFF,TGTGCCAGCAGCTGGGGGGACAGGGGGCACACCGGGGAGCTGTTTTTT
TRBJ2-2,.,TRBV6-4,.,CASSVGQNTGELFF,TGTGCCAGCAGTGTGGGACAAAACACCGGGGAGCTGTTTTTT
TRBJ2-7,.,TRBV7-2,TRBD1,CASSLEAGGQYEQYF,TGTGCCAGCAGCTTGGAGGCAGGGGGCCAATACGAGCAGTACTTC
TRBJ1-2,once,TRBV28,.,CASSSLFYTF,TGTGCCAGCAGTTCCCTCTTCTACACCTTC
TRBJ2-2,.,TRBV5-1,TRBD1,CASSWDRGATGELFF,TGCGCCAGCAGCTGGGACAGGGGGGCCACCGGGGAGCTGTTTTTT
TRBJ1-2,.,TRBV28,.,CASSLLGGNYGYTF,TGTGCCAGCAGTTTGCTAGGTGGTAACTATGGCTACACCTTC
TRBJ1-4,few,TRBV5-1,TRBD1,CASSLLVQGGATNEKLFF,TGCGCCAGCAGCTTGCTGGTGCAGGGGGGAGCAACTAATGAAAAACTGTTTTTT
TRBJ2-7,.,TRBV9,TRBD2,CASSVADSGRIRDEQYF,TGTGCCAGCAGCGTAGCTGATAGCGGGAGAATTCGTGACGAGCAGTACTTC
TRBJ2-1,once,TRBV7-3,.,CASSLTFSGNEQFF,TGTGCCAGCAGCTTAACGTTTAGCGGCAATGAGCAGTTCTTC
TRBJ2-1,.,TRBV5-8,TRBD2,CASSLTRTSGRALEQFF,TGTGCCAGCAGCTTGACCCGTACTAGCGGGAGGGCCCTTGAGCAGTTCTTC
TRBJ2-6,.,TRBV6-4,.,CASSASAGSGANVLTF,TGTGCCAGCAGTGCCTCAGCAGGCTCTGGGGCCAACGTCCTGACTTTC
TRBJ1-1,.,TRBV18,.,CASSLSVYTEAFF,TGTGCCAGCTCACTGTCGGTTTACACTGAAGCTTTCTTT
TRBJ2-7,.,TRBV15,.,CATSRDGGLAEQYF,TGTGCCACCAGCAGAGACGGGGGTCTCGCGGAGCAGTACTTC
TRBJ2-1,.,TRBV6-1,.,CASSENLNYNEQFF,TGTGCCAGCAGTGAAAACTTGAACTACAATGAGCAGTTCTTC
TRBJ2-1,.,TRBV11-3,TRBD2,CASSTPLAGGSYNEQFF,TGTGCCAGCAGCACGCCTTTAGCGGGAGGATCATACAATGAGCAGTTCTTC
TRBJ2-5,.,TRBV29-1,.,CSVGATETQYF,TGCAGCGTTGGGGCCACCGAGACCCAGTACTTC
TRBJ2-7,.,TRBV5-6,.,CASSRVLIRAYEQYF,TGTGCCAGCAGCCGGGTTCTGATCAGAGCATACGAGCAGTACTTC
TRBJ2-3,.,TRBV7-2,TRBD2,CASSLREGDTQYF,TGTGCCAGCAGCTTACGGGAGGGAGATACGCAGTATTTT
TRBJ2-4,.,TRBV20-1,.,CSAPSRNIQYF,TGCAGTGCTCCTAGTCGCAACATTCAGTACTTC